A selection of T cell receptor beta chains follows, all from one sample in a study of blood T cell repertoires in COVID-19. Measured with immunoSEQ multiplex PCR; TCRdb has only the in-frame clones, and not every one. The sample gives nearly 300,000 clones, 88% of which show up once; 6.9% is in the top ten. Sequencing input: peripheral blood. The receptors derive from a woman aged 25 to 39 who had recovered from COVID-19. CDR3s include the opening cysteine and the closing phenylalanine or tryptophan. The order of the fields is D gene, J gene, clone size, V gene, CDR3 protein, CDR3 DNA. D genes are given only for firm matches. The listing skips clone size in some rows; elsewhere it reads once, few, many or a size class.

TRBD1 | TRBJ1-6 | - | TRBV4-3 | CASSQNQQGTLGSPLHF | TGCGCCAGCAGCCAAAACCAACAGGGGACGCTAGGTTCACCCCTCCACTTT
TRBD1 | TRBJ2-1 | - | TRBV3-1/TRBV3-2 | CASSRGQGPKSGNEQFF | TGTGCCAGCAGCCGGGGACAGGGGCCTAAAAGCGGGAATGAGCAGTTCTTC
TRBD1 | TRBJ1-1 | - | TRBV5-1 | CASSTGQGANAEAFF | TGCGCCAGCAGCACTGGACAGGGGGCGAACGCTGAAGCTTTCTTT
- | TRBJ1-6 | - | TRBV19 | CASSIVGTGSPLHF | TGTGCCAGTAGTATAGTGGGGACTGGATCACCCCTCCACTTT
TRBD1 | TRBJ2-1 | - | TRBV6-4 | CASRQGQGDEQFF | TGTGCCAGCCGACAAGGACAGGGTGATGAGCAGTTCTTC
- | TRBJ1-2 | - | TRBV18 | CASSPPGRDGYTF | TGTGCCAGCTCACCACCTGGCAGGGATGGCTACACCTTC
- | TRBJ1-2 | - | TRBV5-1 | CASSVRGTNYGYTF | TGCGCCAGCAGCGTTAGGGGTACTAACTATGGCTACACCTTC
TRBD1 | TRBJ2-1 | - | TRBV29-1 | CSVRLRDSPTSYNEQFF | TGCAGCGTTCGTCTTAGGGACAGTCCCACTTCCTACAATGAGCAGTTCTTC
- | TRBJ2-7 | - | TRBV21-1 | CATPGGYRFQSVHEQYF | TGTGCCACCCCTGGGGGCTACAGGTTCCAATCTGTCCACGAGCAGTACTTC
TRBD1 | TRBJ1-1 | - | TRBV9 | CASSVGQGYTEAFF | TGTGCCAGCAGCGTCGGACAGGGTTATACTGAAGCTTTCTTT
- | TRBJ1-2 | - | TRBV11-2 | CASRPIPGPYGYTF | TGTGCCAGCAGACCCATACCGGGTCCGTATGGCTACACCTTC
TRBD1 | TRBJ2-7 | - | TRBV5-1 | CASSLGGGPGQGNSYEQYF | TGCGCCAGCAGCTTGGGAGGAGGGCCGGGACAGGGTAATTCCTACGAGCAGTACTTC
TRBD1 | TRBJ1-6 | few | TRBV27 | CASSLRMGQGYNSPLHF | TGTGCCAGCAGTTTGAGGATGGGACAGGGATATAATTCACCCCTCCACTTT
- | TRBJ1-2 | once | TRBV5-5 | CASSLFSDYGYTF | TGTGCCAGCAGCTTGTTTTCAGACTATGGCTACACCTTC
- | TRBJ1-2 | - | TRBV5-4 | CASTDRGALDGYTF | TGTGCCAGCACGGACCGGGGGGCGTTGGATGGCTACACCTTC
- | TRBJ1-1 | - | TRBV12-3/TRBV12-4 | CASSLMVGTEAFF | TGTGCCAGCAGTTTAATGGTCGGCACTGAAGCTTTCTTT